This TCR beta chain was documented in a study of T cells in Graves' hyperthyroidism and ophthalmopathy. Study-level findings and limits: Peripheral blood also featured most of the thyroid clonotypes expanded above 0.001.

As for this clonotype: Its antigen is not identified.

CDR1 and CDR2 (germline): KGHSH, LQKENI. CDR3 length: 15 residues. Trimming took 3 bases from V and 1 from J, leaving 12 bases between them. RNA transcripts provided the source from which TCR beta CDR3 regions were amplified. Researchers ran a first-round RT-PCR on the TCR CDR3 using the HTBI primer set. TCRdb ran MiXCR on the multiplex PCR reads and lists one entry per CDR3 protein. The table has roughly 380,000 distinct CDR3 sequences, around 15% seen once; the top ten hold about 4.9%. Diagnostic assessment was based on clinical symptoms, serum thyroxine and TRAb, thyroid ultrasound and orbital computed tomography. Fresh peripheral blood, roughly 9.3 ml, was the source of the PBMCs.

Sequencing was carried out using blood. This TCR was recovered from a woman under 30 with Graves' hyperthyroidism. V gene TRBV18 combines with J gene TRBJ1-1, with a possible D match to TRBD1 (5 bases). The CDR3 nucleotides read TGTGCCAGCTCACCGGAATTAGGGGAGAACACTGAAGCTTTCTTT. This codes for CASSPELGENTEAFF.